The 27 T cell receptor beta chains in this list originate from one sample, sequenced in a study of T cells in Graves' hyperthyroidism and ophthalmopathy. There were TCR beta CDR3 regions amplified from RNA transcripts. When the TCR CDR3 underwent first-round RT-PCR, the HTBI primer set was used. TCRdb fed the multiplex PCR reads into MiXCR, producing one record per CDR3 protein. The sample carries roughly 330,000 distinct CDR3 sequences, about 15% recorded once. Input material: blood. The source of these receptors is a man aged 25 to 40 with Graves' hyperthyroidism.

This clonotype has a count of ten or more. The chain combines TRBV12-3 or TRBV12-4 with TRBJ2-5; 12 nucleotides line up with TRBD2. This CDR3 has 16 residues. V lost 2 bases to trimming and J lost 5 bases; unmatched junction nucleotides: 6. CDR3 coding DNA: TGTGCCAGCAGTTTATCTAGCGGGAGGGCCTTGGAGACCCAGTACTTC. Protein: CASSLSSGRALETQYF.

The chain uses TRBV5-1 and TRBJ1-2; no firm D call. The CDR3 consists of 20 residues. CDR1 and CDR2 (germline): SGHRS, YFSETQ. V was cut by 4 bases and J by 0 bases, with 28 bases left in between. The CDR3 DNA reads TGCGCCAGCAGCCCATCTATAGCCCACGTCGACGGCCCCTCTAACTATGGCTACACCTTC. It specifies CASSPSIAHVDGPSNYGYTF. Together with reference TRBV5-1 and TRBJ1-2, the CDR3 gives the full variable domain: KAGVTQTPRYLIKTRGQQVTLSCSPISGHRSVSWYQQTPGQGLQFLFEYFSETQRNKGNFPGRFSGRQFSNSRSEMNVSTLELGDSALYLCASSPSIAHVDGPSNYGYTFGSGTRLTVV.

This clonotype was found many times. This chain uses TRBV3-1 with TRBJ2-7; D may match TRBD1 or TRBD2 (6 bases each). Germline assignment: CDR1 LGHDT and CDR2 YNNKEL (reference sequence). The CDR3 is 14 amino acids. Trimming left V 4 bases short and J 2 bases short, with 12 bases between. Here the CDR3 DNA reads TGTGCCAGCAGCCCGGGGGCAGGGACCTACGAGCAGTACTTC. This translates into CASSPGAGTYEQYF.

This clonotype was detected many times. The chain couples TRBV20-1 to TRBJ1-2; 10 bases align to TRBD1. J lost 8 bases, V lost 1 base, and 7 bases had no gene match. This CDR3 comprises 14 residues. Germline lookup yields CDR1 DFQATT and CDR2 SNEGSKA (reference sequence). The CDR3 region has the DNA TGCAGTGCTAGAGCCCTGACAGGGGGCGCGGGCTACACCTTC. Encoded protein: CSARALTGGAGYTF.

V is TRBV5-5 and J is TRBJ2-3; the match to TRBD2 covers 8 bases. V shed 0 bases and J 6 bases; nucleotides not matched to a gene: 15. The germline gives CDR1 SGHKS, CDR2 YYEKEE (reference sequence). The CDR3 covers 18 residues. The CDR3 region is CASSLGDSGMGRGDTQYF. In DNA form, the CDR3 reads TGTGCCAGCAGCTTGGGGGATAGCGGGATGGGTCGCGGGGATACGCAGTATTTT.

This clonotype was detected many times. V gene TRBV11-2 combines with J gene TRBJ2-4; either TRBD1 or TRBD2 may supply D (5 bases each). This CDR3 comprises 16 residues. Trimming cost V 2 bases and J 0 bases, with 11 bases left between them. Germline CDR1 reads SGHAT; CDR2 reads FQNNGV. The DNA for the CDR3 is TGTGCCAGCAGCTTAATTCTGAGGGGAGCCAAAAACATTCAGTACTTC. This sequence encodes CASSLILRGAKNIQYF.

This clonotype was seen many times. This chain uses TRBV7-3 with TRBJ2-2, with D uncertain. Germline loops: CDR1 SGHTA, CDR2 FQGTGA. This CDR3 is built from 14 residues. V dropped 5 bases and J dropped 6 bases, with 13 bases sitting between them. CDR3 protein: CASSADPSSGELFF. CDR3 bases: TGTGCCAGCAGCGCCGACCCGTCCTCCGGGGAGCTGTTTTTT.

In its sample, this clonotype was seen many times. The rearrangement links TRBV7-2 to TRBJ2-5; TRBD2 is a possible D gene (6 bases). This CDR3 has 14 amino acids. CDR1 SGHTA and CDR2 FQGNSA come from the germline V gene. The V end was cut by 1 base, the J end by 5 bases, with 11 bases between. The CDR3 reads CASSLGTTRETQYF. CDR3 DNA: TGTGCCAGCAGCTTAGGGACGACTAGGGAGACCCAGTACTTC.

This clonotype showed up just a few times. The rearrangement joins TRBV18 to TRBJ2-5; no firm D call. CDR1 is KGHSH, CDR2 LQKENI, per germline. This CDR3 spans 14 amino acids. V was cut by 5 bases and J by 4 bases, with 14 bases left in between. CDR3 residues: CASSASLDRETQYF. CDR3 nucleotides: TGTGCCAGCTCAGCCTCTTTGGATCGAGAGACCCAGTACTTC. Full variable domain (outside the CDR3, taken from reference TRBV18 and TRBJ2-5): NAGVMQNPRHLVRRRGQEARLRCSPMKGHSHVYWYRQLPEEGLKFMVYLQKENIIDESGMPKERFSAEFPKEGPSILRIQQVVRGDSAAYFCASSASLDRETQYFGPGTRLLVL.

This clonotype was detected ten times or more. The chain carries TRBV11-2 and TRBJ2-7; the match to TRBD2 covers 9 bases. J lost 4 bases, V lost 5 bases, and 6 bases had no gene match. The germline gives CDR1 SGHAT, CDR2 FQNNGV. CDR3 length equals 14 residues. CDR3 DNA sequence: TGTGCCAGCAGCCCCCGGACTAGCGAGTACGAGCAGTACTTC. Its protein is CASSPRTSEYEQYF.

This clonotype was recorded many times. DNA of the CDR3: TGCGCCAGCAGCCGAGCGACAGGGTCAGGAGAAAAACTGTTTTTT. Amino acid sequence: CASSRATGSGEKLFF. The V and J genes are TRBV5-1 and TRBJ1-4, with 7 bases fitting TRBD1. V gave up 4 bases and J gave up 8 bases; unmatched junction bases: 11. The CDR3 loop spans 15 amino acids. Germline lookup yields CDR1 SGHRS and CDR2 YFSETQ.

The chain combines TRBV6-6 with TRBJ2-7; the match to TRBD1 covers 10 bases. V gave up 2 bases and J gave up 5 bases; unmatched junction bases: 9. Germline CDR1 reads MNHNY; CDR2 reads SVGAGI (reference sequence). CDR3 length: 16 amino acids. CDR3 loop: CASSYEFGTGDHEQYF. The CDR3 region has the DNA TGTGCCAGCAGTTACGAGTTCGGGACAGGGGATCACGAGCAGTACTTC.

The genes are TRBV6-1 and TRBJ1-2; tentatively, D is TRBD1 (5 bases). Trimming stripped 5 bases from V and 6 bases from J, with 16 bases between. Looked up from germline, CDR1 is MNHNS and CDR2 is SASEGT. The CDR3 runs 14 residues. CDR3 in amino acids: CASSFPGRDDGYTF. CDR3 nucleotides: TGTGCCAGCAGTTTTCCCGGGAGGGACGATGGCTACACCTTC.

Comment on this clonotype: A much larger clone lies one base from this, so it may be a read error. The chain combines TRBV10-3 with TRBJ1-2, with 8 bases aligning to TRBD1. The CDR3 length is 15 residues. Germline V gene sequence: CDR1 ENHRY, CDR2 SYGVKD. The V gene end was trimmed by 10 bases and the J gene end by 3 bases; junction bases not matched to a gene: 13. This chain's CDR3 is CATSPSTQGDYGYTF. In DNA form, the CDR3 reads TGTGCCACCAGCCCCTCGACACAGGGGGACTATGGCTACACCTTC.

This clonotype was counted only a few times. Written as DNA, the CDR3 is TGCGCCAGCAGCAGGGGACAGATGAACACTGAAGCTTTCTTT. Translation: CASSRGQMNTEAFF. The gene calls are TRBV5-1 and TRBJ1-1; 7 bases align to TRBD1. The CDR3 totals 14 residues. With 4 bases clipped from V and 0 bases from J, the junction kept 3 bases outside the gene matches. The germline V gene has CDR1 SGHRS and CDR2 YFSETQ.

CDR3 nucleotide sequence: TGTGCCAGTAGTGCTCGGGGAGGCGGAGGAGGCAATCAGCCCCAGCATTTT. Its translation is CASSARGGGGGNQPQHF. The chain employs TRBV19 and TRBJ1-5; no clear D. The CDR3 has 17 amino acids. The ends were cut back, 5 bases at V and 2 bases at J, with 19 bases in the middle. Germline CDR1 is LNHDA and CDR2 is SQIVND (reference sequence).

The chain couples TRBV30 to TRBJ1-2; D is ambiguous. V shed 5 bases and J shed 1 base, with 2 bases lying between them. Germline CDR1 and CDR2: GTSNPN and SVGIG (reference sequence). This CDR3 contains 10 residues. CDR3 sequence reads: CAWLNYGYTF. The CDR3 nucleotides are TGTGCCTGGCTTAACTATGGCTACACCTTC.

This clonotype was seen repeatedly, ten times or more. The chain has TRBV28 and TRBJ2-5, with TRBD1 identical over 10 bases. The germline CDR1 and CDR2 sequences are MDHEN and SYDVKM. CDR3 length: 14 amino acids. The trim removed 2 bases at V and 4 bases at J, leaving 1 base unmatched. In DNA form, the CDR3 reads TGTGCCAGCAGTTTAGGGGACAGGGGAGAGACCCAGTACTTC. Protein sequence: CASSLGDRGETQYF.

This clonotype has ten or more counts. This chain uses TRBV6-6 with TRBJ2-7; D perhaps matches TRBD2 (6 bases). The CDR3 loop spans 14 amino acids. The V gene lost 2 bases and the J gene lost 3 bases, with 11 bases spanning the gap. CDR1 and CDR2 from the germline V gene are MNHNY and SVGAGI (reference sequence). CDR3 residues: CASSYTGTGYEQYF. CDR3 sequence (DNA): TGTGCCAGCAGTTACACCGGGACTGGCTACGAGCAGTACTTC.

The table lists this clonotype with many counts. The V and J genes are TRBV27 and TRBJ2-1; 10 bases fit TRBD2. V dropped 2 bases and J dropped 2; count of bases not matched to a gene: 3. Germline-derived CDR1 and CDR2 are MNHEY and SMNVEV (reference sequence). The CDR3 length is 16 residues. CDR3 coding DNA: TGTGCCAGCAGTTTAGACGGACTAGCGGCCTACAATGAGCAGTTCTTC. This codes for CASSLDGLAAYNEQFF.

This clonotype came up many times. The CDR3: CASSLGLAGGPLDTQYF. The CDR3 nucleotides are TGTGCCAGCAGCTTGGGACTAGCGGGAGGGCCATTGGATACGCAGTATTTT. This chain uses TRBV5-6 with TRBJ2-3; 14 bases fit TRBD2. J was trimmed by 6 bases and V by 0 bases; bases with no gene match: 6. The CDR3 covers 17 residues. The germline V gene has CDR1 SGHDT and CDR2 YYEEEE.

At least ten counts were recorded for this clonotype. The CDR3 loop is CASSLGQGACKWTNEKLFF. CDR3 DNA sequence: TGTGCCAGCAGCTTAGGACAGGGGGCTTGTAAATGGACTAATGAAAAACTGTTTTTT. This chain links TRBV7-4 with TRBJ1-4; TRBD1 matches at 10 bases. Trimming took 1 base from V and 2 from J; bases not matched to a gene: 10. This CDR3 comprises 19 residues. In germline, CDR1 is SGHVT, CDR2 SQSDAQ.

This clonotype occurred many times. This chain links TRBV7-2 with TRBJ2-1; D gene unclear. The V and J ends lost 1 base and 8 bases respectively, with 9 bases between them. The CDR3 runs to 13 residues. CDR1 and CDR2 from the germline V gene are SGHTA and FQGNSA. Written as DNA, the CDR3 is TGTGCCAGCAGCTTAGAAATTTTGGATGAGCAGTTCTTC. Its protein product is CASSLEILDEQFF.

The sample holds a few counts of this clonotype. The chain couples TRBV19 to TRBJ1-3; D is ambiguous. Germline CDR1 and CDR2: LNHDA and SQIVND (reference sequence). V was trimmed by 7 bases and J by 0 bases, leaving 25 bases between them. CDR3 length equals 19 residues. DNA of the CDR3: TGTGCCAGTACTCAGCCGGGTCTCGGCCGCCTTCCCTCTGGAAACACCATATATTTT. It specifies CASTQPGLGRLPSGNTIYF.

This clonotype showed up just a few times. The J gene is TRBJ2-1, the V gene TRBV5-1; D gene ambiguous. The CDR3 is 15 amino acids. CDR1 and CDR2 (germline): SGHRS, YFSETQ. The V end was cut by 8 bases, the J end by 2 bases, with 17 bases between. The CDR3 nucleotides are TGCGCCAGTACTCCTCGCCCGGATCCCTACAATGAGCAGTTCTTC. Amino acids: CASTPRPDPYNEQFF.

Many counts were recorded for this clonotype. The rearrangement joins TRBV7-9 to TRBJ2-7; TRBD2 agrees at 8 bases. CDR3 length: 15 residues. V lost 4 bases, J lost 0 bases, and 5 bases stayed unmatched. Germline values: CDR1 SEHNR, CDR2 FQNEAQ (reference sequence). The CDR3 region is CASSSRSGNSYEQYF. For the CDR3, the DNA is TGTGCCAGCAGCTCCCGTAGCGGGAACTCCTACGAGCAGTACTTC. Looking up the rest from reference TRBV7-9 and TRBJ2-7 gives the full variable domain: DTGVSQNPRHKITKRGQNVTFRCDPISEHNRLYWYRQTLGQGPEFLTYFQNEAQLEKSRLLSDRFSAERPKGSFSTLEIQRTEQGDSAMYLCASSSRSGNSYEQYFGPGTRLTVT.

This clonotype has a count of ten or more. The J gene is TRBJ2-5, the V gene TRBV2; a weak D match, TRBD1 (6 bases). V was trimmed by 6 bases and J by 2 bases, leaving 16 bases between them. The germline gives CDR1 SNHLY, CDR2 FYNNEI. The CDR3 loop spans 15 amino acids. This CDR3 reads CASRQGGTKQETQYF. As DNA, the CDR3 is TGTGCCAGCAGGCAAGGTGGGACAAAACAAGAGACCCAGTACTTC.